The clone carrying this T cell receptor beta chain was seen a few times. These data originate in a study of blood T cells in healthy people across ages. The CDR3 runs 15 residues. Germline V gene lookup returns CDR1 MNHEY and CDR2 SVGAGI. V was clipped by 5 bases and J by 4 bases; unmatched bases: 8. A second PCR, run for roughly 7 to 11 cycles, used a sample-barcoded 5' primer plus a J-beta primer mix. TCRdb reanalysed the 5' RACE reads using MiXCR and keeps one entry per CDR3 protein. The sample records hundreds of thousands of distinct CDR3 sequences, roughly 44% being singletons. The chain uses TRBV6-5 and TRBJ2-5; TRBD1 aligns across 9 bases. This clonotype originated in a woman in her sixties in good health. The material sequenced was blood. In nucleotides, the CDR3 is TGTGCCAGCAGTCGACGACAGGGGGGGAGAGAGACCCAGTACTTC. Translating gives CASSRRQGGRETQYF.